This TCR beta chain comes out of a study of shared clonotypes between healthy human individuals. Germline assignment: CDR1 PRHDT and CDR2 FYEKMQ (reference sequence). J was trimmed by 4 bases and V by 1 base; bases with no gene match: 4. The CDR3 is made up of 15 amino acids. Findings and limits, study-wide: Having only a few donors restricted how much genetic and exposure-history diversity was captured. The study found approximately 5% of naive CD4 clonotypes shared across a handful of donors.

Points on this clone: The antigen is unknown.

Profiling relied on immunoSEQ multiplex PCR, and the TCRdb table lists in-frame clones only, not all of them. The sample contains fewer than 850,000 clones, about 92% of which appear only once. The receptor's source is a man aged 18 to 29 in good health. Some clones in this sample may be carry-over from other donors' samples. The specimen was memory CD8+ T cells from PBMCs. Subset noted: CD45RO+ cells pooled with CCR7-negative TemRA cells. The rearrangement uses TRBV13 and TRBJ1-3, with 7 bases lining up with TRBD1. In DNA form, the CDR3 reads TGTGCCAGCAGCTTAGCCGGGACAGTCGGAAACACCATATATTTT. Its protein is CASSLAGTVGNTIYF.